These 21 T cell receptor beta chains were sequenced from one sample in a study of T cell responses to AZD1222 COVID-19 vaccine. TCRdb's table, derived via immunoSEQ multiplex PCR, lists solely in-frame clones and lacks some. Of more than 150,000 clones listed, 80% to 90% are singletons. The material sequenced was peripheral blood, taken on day 0 of AZD1222 vaccination. These receptors all stem from an adult in good health.

This clone has more than one count but fewer than ten. J is TRBJ2-2 and V is TRBV7-2; D might be TRBD1 or TRBD2, each matching 5 bases. The CDR3 is 15 residues long. V dropped 5 bases and J dropped 1 base, with 11 bases sitting between them. The germline CDR1 and CDR2 sequences are SGHTA and FQGNSA. CDR3 sequence (DNA): TGTGCCAGCAGCCCAAAGGGACGGAACACCGGGGAGCTGTTTTTT. This translates into CASSPKGRNTGELFF.

This rearrangement joins TRBV5-1 to TRBJ1-6; D might be TRBD1 (6 bases). Trimming pared 4 bases from V and 8 bases from J, leaving 13 bases between. The germline CDR1 and CDR2 sequences are SGHRS and YFSETQ. The CDR3 is made up of 14 amino acids. The CDR3 region is CASSPGGLDSPLHF. The CDR3 nucleotides read TGCGCCAGCAGCCCCGGGGGGCTGGATTCACCCCTCCACTTT.

The genes are TRBV9 and TRBJ2-3; a possible D gene is TRBD1 (6 bases). Deletions cut 4 bases from V and 0 bases from J, with 12 bases between. This CDR3 contains 15 residues. Germline assignment: CDR1 SGDLS and CDR2 YYNGEE. CDR3 DNA sequence: TGTGCCAGCAGCCCCCGACAGGTTAGCACAGATACGCAGTATTTT. Amino acids: CASSPRQVSTDTQYF.

The rearrangement uses TRBV6-5 and TRBJ2-1, with D unclear. Germline-derived CDR1 and CDR2 are MNHEY and SVGAGI. Trimming left V 2 bases short and J 2 bases short, with 13 bases between. The CDR3 has 16 residues. The CDR3 DNA follows: TGTGCCAGCAGTTACGCTTTGTCAAAGGCCTACAATGAGCAGTTCTTC. Translation: CASSYALSKAYNEQFF.

The chain has TRBV27 and TRBJ2-1, with 13 bases that match TRBD2. V was clipped by 5 bases and J by 5 bases; unmatched bases: 6. The germline V gene has CDR1 MNHEY and CDR2 SMNVEV (reference sequence). CDR3 length: 16 residues. The CDR3: CASSPRTSGSNNEQFF. In nucleotides, the CDR3 is TGTGCCAGCAGTCCAAGGACTAGCGGGAGTAACAATGAGCAGTTCTTC.

V is TRBV10-3 and J is TRBJ2-5, with D possibly TRBD2 on 5 matching bases. The V end lost 3 bases, the J end lost 1 base, and 15 bases lay between the germline ends. The CDR3 is 16 residues long. CDR1 is ENHRY and CDR2 is SYGVKD in the germline V gene. The DNA of the CDR3 is TGTGCCATCAGTGACCCCGCGCGGGCCCCCCAAGAGACCCAGTACTTC. Its protein is CAISDPARAPQETQYF.

J is TRBJ1-1 and V is TRBV10-3, with 7 positions matching TRBD1. Trimming at V came to 11 bases and at J to 1 base, leaving 1 base not matched to a gene. Germline V gene lookup returns CDR1 ENHRY and CDR2 SYGVKD. The CDR3 has 11 residues. The CDR3 DNA follows: TGTGCCTCAGGGGGGAACACTGAAGCTTTCTTT. Translated: CASGGNTEAFF.

J is TRBJ1-4 and V is TRBV18; D is uncertain. The CDR3 is made up of 15 amino acids. Germline CDR1 KGHSH, CDR2 LQKENI. V was shortened by 3 bases and J by 7 bases, with 15 bases between the two germline ends. CDR3 sequence (DNA): TGTGCCAGCTCACCCTCCGCCCCAGTAGGTGAAAAACTGTTTTTT. Its protein is CASSPSAPVGEKLFF.

V usage is TRBV9 and J usage is TRBJ1-2; D may be TRBD1 (5 bases). Trimming pared 4 bases from V and 4 bases from J, leaving 20 bases between. The germline gives CDR1 SGDLS, CDR2 YYNGEE. The length of the CDR3 is 16 residues. DNA for the CDR3: TGTGCCAGCAGCCCCTTAGTATCAGGGTTTGCCTATGGCTACACCTTC. This gives the protein CASSPLVSGFAYGYTF.

This sequence joins TRBV7-3 and TRBJ2-2; unclear D gene. Germline V CDR1 and CDR2: SGHTA, FQGTGA. The ends were cut back, 4 bases at V and 6 bases at J, with 6 bases in the middle. There are 12 residues in the CDR3. This CDR3 is CASSYPPGELFF. The CDR3, as DNA: TGTGCCAGCAGCTACCCCCCCGGGGAGCTGTTTTTT.

V and J are TRBV19 and TRBJ1-3, with a possible D match to TRBD1 (5 bases). V was cut by 6 bases and J by 2 bases, with 20 bases left in between. The CDR3 length is 17 residues. Germline values: CDR1 LNHDA, CDR2 SQIVND (reference sequence). CDR3 protein: CASSLTGAGDPGNTIYF. The CDR3 DNA is TGTGCCAGTAGCCTGACCGGGGCAGGAGACCCTGGAAACACCATATATTTT.

The count of this clone is one. The chain links TRBV24-1 to TRBJ1-5; D unresolved. Trimming shortened V by 4 bases and J by 0 bases, and 6 bases separated the two germline ends. Germline CDR1 is KGHDR and CDR2 is SFDVKD. The CDR3 runs 14 residues. The CDR3 region is CATSEVDSNQPQHF. The CDR3 coding sequence is TGTGCCACCAGTGAGGTGGATAGCAATCAGCCCCAGCATTTT.

V usage is TRBV19 and J usage is TRBJ1-5, with 7 bases that match TRBD1. The CDR3 runs to 16 residues. Germline V gene data show CDR1 as LNHDA and CDR2 as SQIVND (reference sequence). The V gene end was trimmed by 4 bases and the J gene end by 6 bases; junction bases not matched to a gene: 12. This CDR3 is CASSTLGQAYIQPQHF. The CDR3, as DNA: TGTGCCAGTAGTACCCTAGGACAGGCTTACATTCAGCCCCAGCATTTT.

The chain carries TRBV3-1 (or the pseudogene TRBV3-2) and TRBJ2-7; 12 bases are a match to TRBD2. This CDR3 contains 21 residues. V dropped 0 bases and J dropped 2; count of bases not matched to a gene: 17. Germline values: CDR1 LGHDT, CDR2 YNNKEL (reference sequence). The CDR3 nucleotides are TGTGCCAGCAGCCAAGACAGGCGGAGGGCTAGCGGGAGGGAGAGGGCCTACGAGCAGTACTTC. Amino acid sequence: CASSQDRRRASGRERAYEQYF.

This rearrangement joins TRBV28 to TRBJ1-1; a possible D gene is TRBD1 (5 bases). V was shortened by 5 bases and J by 0 bases, with 13 bases between the two germline ends. Germline values: CDR1 MDHEN, CDR2 SYDVKM. The CDR3 is 15 amino acids. The CDR3: CASSGPGRLNTEAFF. DNA of the CDR3: TGTGCCAGCAGTGGACCGGGACGGCTGAACACTGAAGCTTTCTTT.

The chain links TRBV6-6 to TRBJ1-3, with D possibly matching TRBD1 (5 bases). The germline V gene has CDR1 MNHNY and CDR2 SVGAGI (reference sequence). CDR3 length equals 16 residues. V was trimmed by 5 bases and J by 0 bases, leaving 14 bases between them. The CDR3 region has the DNA TGTGCCAGCAGTCCCCGGGACGCAAGCTCTGGAAACACCATATATTTT. Amino acid sequence: CASSPRDASSGNTIYF.

This clone was seen only a few times. V gene TRBV30 combines with J gene TRBJ2-5; TRBD1 aligns across 9 bases. The V and J ends lost 0 bases and 2 bases, in that order; junction bases with no gene match: 4. CDR3 length: 15 amino acids. Germline V CDR1 and CDR2: GTSNPN, SVGIG (reference sequence). CDR3 residues: CAWSVHRGLQETQYF. CDR3 bases: TGTGCCTGGAGTGTACACAGGGGGCTACAAGAGACCCAGTACTTC.

This clone appeared once. The chain joins TRBV7-9 to TRBJ2-1, with D unresolved. V was trimmed by 1 base and J by 10 bases, leaving 11 bases between them. The CDR3 has 13 residues. The germline V gene encodes CDR1 SEHNR and CDR2 FQNEAQ (reference sequence). The CDR3 nucleotides are TGTGCCAGCAGCTTAGGAGCCCGGGCCGAGCAGTTCTTC. It yields the protein CASSLGARAEQFF.

The chain recombines TRBV7-9 with TRBJ1-2, with TRBD1 matching 8 bases. The V gene's germline CDR1 is SEHNR and CDR2 FQNEAQ (reference sequence). The J segment lost 2 bases and the V segment lost 5 bases, leaving 4 bases of the junction unmatched. The CDR3 is made up of 14 amino acids. CDR3 residues: CASSPGDRNYGYTF. The CDR3 region has the DNA TGTGCCAGCAGCCCAGGGGACAGGAACTATGGCTACACCTTC. Supplemented by reference TRBV7-9 and TRBJ1-2, the full variable domain reads DTGVSQNPRHKITKRGQNVTFRCDPISEHNRLYWYRQTLGQGPEFLTYFQNEAQLEKSRLLSDRFSAERPKGSFSTLEIQRTEQGDSAMYLCASSPGDRNYGYTFGSGTRLTVV.

The V gene is TRBV14, the J gene TRBJ1-2; TRBD1 matches 9 bases. The CDR3 runs 17 residues. J was trimmed by 7 bases and V by 0 bases; bases with no gene match: 12. Germline assignment: CDR1 SGHDN and CDR2 FVKESK. CDR3 loop: CASSQDVGDRVWSGYTF. CDR3 nucleotide sequence: TGTGCCAGCAGCCAAGATGTCGGGGACAGGGTATGGTCTGGCTACACCTTC.

The J gene is TRBJ2-7, the V gene TRBV7-9; 7 nucleotides line up with TRBD1. V shed 5 bases and J 5 bases; nucleotides not matched to a gene: 12. CDR3 size: 15 residues. Germline CDR1 is SEHNR and CDR2 is FQNEAQ (reference sequence). CDR3 protein: CASSRSGGREDEQYF. CDR3 nucleotides: TGTGCCAGCAGCCGTTCAGGGGGACGAGAGGACGAGCAGTACTTC.